This passage covers 24 T cell receptor beta chains from one sample sequenced in a study of pediatric ulcerative colitis. Libraries were prepared by immunoSEQ multiplex PCR; TCRdb keeps only in-frame clonotypes and omits some of them. The table has 30,000 or so clones, roughly 78% seen once. The sample taken for sequencing was blood. These receptors all come from a boy under 18 with severe ulcerative colitis.

The chain employs TRBV7-9 and TRBJ2-5, with a possible D match to TRBD2 (5 bases). The V gene lost 0 bases and the J gene lost 5 bases, with 13 bases spanning the gap. Per germline, CDR1 SEHNR and CDR2 FQNEAQ (reference sequence). The CDR3 length is 15 residues. CDR3 coding DNA: TGTGCCAGCAGCTTAGCACTTGTGAGGGCGGAGACCCAGTACTTC. Amino acid sequence: CASSLALVRAETQYF.

The chain uses TRBV4-1 and TRBJ2-7; 7 bases match TRBD2. The germline V gene encodes CDR1 MGHRA and CDR2 YSYEKL. The V and J ends lost 0 bases and 9 bases, in that order; junction bases with no gene match: 8. The CDR3 loop spans 14 amino acids. CDR3 in amino acids: CASSQDVSTGGQYF. The CDR3 DNA is TGCGCCAGCAGCCAAGATGTCTCAACGGGGGGGCAGTACTTC.

This clone was seen a handful of times. The chain employs TRBV7-9 and TRBJ1-2, with D unresolved. V dropped 1 base and J dropped 5 bases, with 11 bases sitting between them. Germline V gene sequence: CDR1 SEHNR, CDR2 FQNEAQ (reference sequence). The CDR3 sequence is 14 residues long. CDR3 in DNA: TGTGCCAGCAGCTTAGAGGGTTGGAATTATGGCTACACCTTC. This encodes CASSLEGWNYGYTF.

This chain joins TRBV13 and TRBJ2-1, with 8 bases matching TRBD1. The CDR3 totals 13 residues. The germline CDR1 and CDR2 sequences are PRHDT and FYEKMQ (reference sequence). The ends lost 8 bases at V and 4 bases at J; junction bases unmatched: 4. CDR3 in DNA: TGTGCCAGCCGGGACAGGCTGTACAATGAGCAGTTCTTC. Translated: CASRDRLYNEQFF.

The chain employs TRBV4-1 and TRBJ2-4; D is unresolved. CDR3 length equals 12 residues. With 3 bases removed from V and 5 bases from J, the gap between germline ends came to 5 bases. The V gene's germline CDR1 is MGHRA and CDR2 YSYEKL. CDR3 sequence reads: CASSHGENIQYF. The CDR3 bases are TGCGCCAGCAGCCATGGGGAAAACATTCAGTACTTC.

The chain is built from TRBV5-4 and TRBJ1-2, with no clear D. V lost 4 bases and J lost 8, with 12 bases in between. CDR3 length: 12 residues. Germline V gene lookup returns CDR1 SGHNT and CDR2 YYREEE (reference sequence). The CDR3 DNA sequence: TGTGCCAGCAGCACCTGGGATCGCGGCTACACCTTC. This encodes CASSTWDRGYTF. The full variable domain, with the rest looked up from reference TRBV5-4 and TRBJ1-2, is ETGVTQSPTHLIKTRGQQVTLRCSSQSGHNTVSWYQQALGQGPQFIFQYYREEENGRGNFPPRFSGLQFPNYSSELNVNALELDDSALYLCASSTWDRGYTFGSGTRLTVV.

This clone was picked up one time. The chain combines TRBV7-8 with TRBJ2-1, with D unresolved. The length of the CDR3 is 14 residues. The V end lost 4 bases, the J end lost 10 bases, and 17 bases lay between the germline ends. CDR1 is SGHVS, CDR2 FQNEAQ, per germline. In DNA form, the CDR3 reads TGTGCCAGCAGCTGGAGTAGCCCCACGGCCGAGCAGTTCTTC. It specifies CASSWSSPTAEQFF. Variable domain in full (rest from reference TRBV7-8 and TRBJ2-1): GAGVSQSPRYKVAKRGQDVALRCDPISGHVSLFWYQQALGQGPEFLTYFQNEAQLDKSGLPSDRFFAERPEGSVSTLKIQRTQQEDSAVYLCASSWSSPTAEQFFGPGTRLTVL.

V gene TRBV7-2 combines with J gene TRBJ2-1, with 11 nucleotides matching TRBD1. The germline gives CDR1 SGHTA, CDR2 FQGNSA. The junction had 5 bases not matched to a gene; V was cut back by 4 bases and J by 6 bases. This CDR3 region has 15 residues. CDR3 bases: TGTGCCAGCAGCTGGGGACAGGGGGTTACCAATGAGCAGTTCTTC. Protein product: CASSWGQGVTNEQFF.

V usage is TRBV7-2 and J usage is TRBJ1-2; 7 bases map to TRBD1. Looked up from germline, CDR1 is SGHTA and CDR2 is FQGNSA. This CDR3 comprises 13 residues. Trimming removed 6 bases from V and 4 bases from J; junction bases left unmatched: 5. The CDR3 here is CASSQGEFYGYTF. The CDR3 DNA reads TGTGCCAGCAGTCAGGGGGAATTCTATGGCTACACCTTC.

The chain uses TRBV7-8 and TRBJ1-5; 7 positions match TRBD1. The CDR3 length is 15 residues. The V gene's germline CDR1 is SGHVS and CDR2 FQNEAQ. With 5 bases clipped from V and 3 bases from J, the junction kept 7 bases outside the gene matches. CDR3 in amino acids: CASSRTGDLNQPQHF. In DNA form, the CDR3 reads TGTGCCAGCAGCCGGACAGGCGACCTCAATCAGCCCCAGCATTTT.

The chain links TRBV19 to TRBJ1-6; 11 bases fit TRBD1. The ends lost 5 bases at V and 7 bases at J; junction bases unmatched: 4. From germline, CDR1 is LNHDA and CDR2 SQIVND (reference sequence). The CDR3 is made up of 15 amino acids. The CDR3 DNA reads as TGTGCCAGTAGTCCGGACAGGGGGCAGAATTCACCCCTCCACTTT. Protein: CASSPDRGQNSPLHF.

V usage is TRBV5-1 and J usage is TRBJ2-7, with 10 bases aligning to TRBD1. The CDR3 consists of 15 residues. Losses at the gene ends were 4 bases for V and 2 bases for J; bases not matched to a gene: 6. The germline CDR1 and CDR2 sequences are SGHRS and YFSETQ. As DNA, the CDR3 is TGCGCCAGCAGCCCACGGACAGGGGGTCCCTACGAGCAGTACTTC. Protein sequence: CASSPRTGGPYEQYF. The entire variable domain, with the rest obtained from reference TRBV5-1 and TRBJ2-7, is as follows: KAGVTQTPRYLIKTRGQQVTLSCSPISGHRSVSWYQQTPGQGLQFLFEYFSETQRNKGNFPGRFSGRQFSNSRSEMNVSTLELGDSALYLCASSPRTGGPYEQYFGPGTRLTVT.

The chain couples TRBV19 to TRBJ1-2; tentatively, D is TRBD1 (6 bases). V was trimmed by 5 bases and J by 6 bases, leaving 22 bases between them. The CDR3 runs to 16 residues. The germline V gene has CDR1 LNHDA and CDR2 SQIVND (reference sequence). The CDR3, as DNA: TGTGCCAGTAGTGCCGCGTTTGGGGGGGCCGAGGATGGCTACACCTTC. It encodes CASSAAFGGAEDGYTF. The full variable domain, its missing parts supplied by reference TRBV19 and TRBJ1-2, is DGGITQSPKYLFRKEGQNVTLSCEQNLNHDAMYWYRQDPGQGLRLIYYSQIVNDFQKGDIAEGYSVSREKKESFPLTVTSAQKNPTAFYLCASSAAFGGAEDGYTFGSGTRLTVV.

The table lists this clone with a few counts. The chain couples TRBV5-1 to TRBJ1-2; the D is unclear. V lost 4 bases to trimming and J lost 1 base, with 8 bases between them. CDR3 length equals 13 residues. Looked up from germline, CDR1 is SGHRS and CDR2 is YFSETQ. The CDR3 loop is CASSPRLNYGYTF. The CDR3 DNA follows: TGCGCCAGCAGCCCCCGACTTAACTATGGCTACACCTTC.

The chain recombines TRBV2 with TRBJ1-3, with D possibly matching TRBD1 (5 bases). CDR3 length equals 17 residues. The V gene lost 2 bases and the J gene lost 6 bases, with 20 bases spanning the gap. The germline CDR1 and CDR2 sequences are SNHLY and FYNNEI. CDR3 DNA: TGTGCCAGCAGTGAAAGCATAGGGGCCCAGGGAGTAAACACCATATATTTT. Protein product: CASSESIGAQGVNTIYF. The full variable domain, completed using reference TRBV2 and TRBJ1-3, is EPEVTQTPSHQVTQMGQEVILRCVPISNHLYFYWYRQILGQKVEFLVSFYNNEISEKSEIFDDQFSVERPDGSNFTLKIRSTKLEDSAMYFCASSESIGAQGVNTIYFGEGSWLTVV.

Comment on this clone: This sample includes further DNA sequences coding for the same CDR3. The CDR3 here is CAWSRGGGNTIYF. Written as DNA, the CDR3 is TGTGCCTGGAGCAGGGGGGGAGGAAACACCATATATTTT. The chain recombines TRBV30 with TRBJ1-3; 7 bases are a match to TRBD1. Germline loops: CDR1 GTSNPN, CDR2 SVGIG (reference sequence). Trimming removed 3 bases from V and 4 bases from J; junction bases left unmatched: 3. The CDR3 is 13 residues long.

The chain recombines TRBV15 with TRBJ1-4; D is unresolved. There are 13 residues in the CDR3. V lost 1 base, J lost 8 bases, and 8 bases lay in between. Germline V CDR1 and CDR2: LNHNV, YYDKDF (reference sequence). The CDR3 region is CATSRVIDEKLFF. The CDR3 nucleotides are TGTGCCACCAGCAGAGTGATAGACGAAAAACTGTTTTTT.

The rearrangement joins TRBV19 to TRBJ2-7, with D perhaps matching TRBD1 or TRBD2 (6 bases each). This CDR3 is 13 amino acids long. CDR1 and CDR2 (germline): LNHDA, SQIVND (reference sequence). Trimming took off 5 bases at V and 4 bases at J, with 12 bases between the two ends. The CDR3 protein is CASSPKGGYEQYF. The CDR3 nucleotides read TGTGCCAGTAGTCCGAAAGGGGGGTACGAGCAGTACTTC.

This clone was picked up one time. The V call is TRBV6-6, the J call TRBJ2-4; D may be TRBD2 (5 bases). V shed 0 bases and J shed 6 bases, with 6 bases lying between them. The CDR3 loop spans 13 amino acids. CDR1 and CDR2 (germline): MNHNY, SVGAGI (reference sequence). The CDR3 reads CASSYSRGNIQYF. Here the CDR3 DNA reads TGTGCCAGCAGTTACTCCCGGGGAAACATTCAGTACTTC.

The V call is TRBV20-1, the J call TRBJ1-3; D is ambiguous. CDR3 length: 11 amino acids. The germline V gene has CDR1 DFQATT and CDR2 SNEGSKA (reference sequence). The CDR3 DNA reads as TGCAGCGGCCTCTCTGGAAACACCATATATTTT. Translated: CSGLSGNTIYF.

The chain uses TRBV7-6 and TRBJ1-1; TRBD1 matches 7 bases. CDR3 length: 17 residues. Trimming at V came to 1 base and at J to 0 bases, leaving 8 bases not matched to a gene. Germline CDR1 is SGHVS and CDR2 is FNYEAQ. The CDR3, as DNA: TGTGCCAGCAGCTTAGAAATTACAGGGGTAGTGAACACTGAAGCTTTCTTT. Its translation: CASSLEITGVVNTEAFF.

This chain links TRBV16 with TRBJ2-7, with D maybe TRBD1 (6 bases). Trimming cost V 4 bases and J 2 bases, with 12 bases left between them. The CDR3 consists of 14 residues. Looked up from germline, CDR1 is KGHSY and CDR2 is FQNENV. CDR3 in DNA: TGTGCCAGCAGCCCAAGAGGGGGTCCCTACGAGCAGTACTTC. This encodes CASSPRGGPYEQYF.

V is TRBV7-6 and J is TRBJ2-5, with 13 bases lining up with TRBD2. V was clipped by 5 bases and J by 5 bases; unmatched bases: 5. The CDR3 spans 15 residues. CDR1 and CDR2 from the germline V gene are SGHVS and FNYEAQ. The CDR3 DNA is TGTGCCAGCAGCCAGACTAGCGGGGGGAAGGAGACCCAGTACTTC. This encodes CASSQTSGGKETQYF.

CDR3 DNA: TGTGCCAGCACTCCGAGGGACACTGAAGCTTTCTTT. It yields the protein CASTPRDTEAFF. The rearrangement joins TRBV28 to TRBJ1-1; D unclear. CDR3 size: 12 residues. The germline CDR1 and CDR2 sequences are MDHEN and SYDVKM. Trimming removed 7 bases from V and 3 bases from J, with 9 bases in between.